The clone carrying this T cell receptor beta chain was found once. What it binds is not known. The germline V gene encodes CDR1 MDHEN and CDR2 SYDVKM. This CDR3 is 14 amino acids long. V was pared by 1 base and J by 1 base, with 7 bases between. The data belong to a study of shared clonotypes between healthy human individuals. On the study more broadly: CD8 memory received one plate per donor, CD8 naive two, CD4 memory three and CD4 naive three. Whole-study findings and limits: Clonotype sharing among donors was expected to depend on sequencing depth.

Each replicate PCR on the sorted subsets used 150 to 200 ng DNA (around 30,000 T cell genomes). TCRdb keeps only in-frame clones here, not all; method: immunoSEQ multiplex PCR. The sample shows about 1 million clones, more than 75% of them seen only once. There were no recent acute infections or vaccinations among the donors, who were healthy HIV-negative adults. Sequencing was done on a sample of memory CD4+ T cells from PBMCs. Subset reported: CD45RA-negative fraction. The TCR sequence derives from a young man in good health. Some clones in this sample may be carry-over from other donors' samples. The chain is built from TRBV28 and TRBJ1-1; perhaps TRBD1 as D (5 bases). CDR3 amino acids: CASSLLGANTEAFF. The CDR3, as DNA: TGTGCCAGCAGTTTATTAGGGGCGAACACTGAAGCTTTCTTT.